These T cell receptor beta chains were read from a single sample in a study of cytomegalovirus exposure and HLA in healthy donors. The method was immunoSEQ multiplex PCR; TCRdb's version includes in-frame clones alone and lacks a portion of them. The repertoire holds about 130,000 clones, roughly 79% seen once, with approximately 1.7% in the top ten. The sequenced sample consisted of PBMCs. The receptors here all came from a woman aged 45 to 65 in good health and CMV-seronegative. Each CDR3 is given with its conserved first and last residue. Fields, in order: V gene, J gene, CDR3 protein.

V: TRBV6-1
J: TRBJ2-2
CDR3: CATGNTGELFF

V: TRBV6-5
J: TRBJ2-1
CDR3: CASSSRVGLGGEQFF

V: TRBV5-1
J: TRBJ2-5
CDR3: CASSLGGTSGRRQETQYF

V: TRBV10-3
J: TRBJ2-1
CDR3: CAIGRGLAGRVSGNEQFF

V: TRBV9
J: TRBJ1-1
CDR3: CASSVSVGGRGEAFF

V: TRBV9
J: TRBJ2-5
CDR3: CASSVSDRGETQYF

V: TRBV9
J: TRBJ2-7
CDR3: CASSARGGASGPYEQYF

V: TRBV5-1
J: TRBJ1-2
CDR3: CASSPGTANNYGYTF

V: TRBV19
J: TRBJ1-5
CDR3: CASSIGRGYSNQPQHF

V: TRBV5-1
J: TRBJ2-7
CDR3: CASSLMGLAGLNYEQYF

V: TRBV29-1
J: TRBJ2-1
CDR3: CSVVRRLSYNEQFF

V: TRBV15
J: TRBJ1-2
CDR3: CATSRDSGQGNYGYTF

V: TRBV6-1
J: TRBJ1-5
CDR3: CASSAYRTGGLRSNQPQNF

V: TRBV5-3
J: TRBJ1-5
CDR3: CARSLGEGGMGSNQPQHF

V: TRBV6-5
J: TRBJ2-7
CDR3: CASSPPGGHEQYF

V: TRBV6-5
J: TRBJ1-5
CDR3: CASSRGRGNQPQNF

V: TRBV6-1
J: TRBJ1-1
CDR3: CASSVGRDYRAFF

V: TRBV7-8
J: TRBJ2-1
CDR3: CASSDPGLAGHSSYNEQFF

V: TRBV7-9
J: TRBJ2-3
CDR3: CASRTTGLAGVSTDTQYF

V: TRBV28
J: TRBJ2-7
CDR3: CASSLRHSGRDSYEQYF

V: TRBV7-9
J: TRBJ2-2
CDR3: CASSLPLGQGTGELFF

V: TRBV6-1
J: TRBJ1-1
CDR3: CASSEPGTVGTEAFF

V: TRBV28
J: TRBJ2-7
CDR3: CASSFGGGPREQYF

V: TRBV6-6
J: TRBJ2-7
CDR3: CASSRTSGEYEQYF

V: TRBV6-4
J: TRBJ2-4
CDR3: CASSPAGGQGQNIQYF

V: TRBV5-1
J: TRBJ1-1
CDR3: CASSPDRVTEAFF

V: TRBV7-2
J: TRBJ1-1
CDR3: CASSLGTGQRMEVTEAFF

V: TRBV23-1
J: TRBJ2-1
CDR3: CASSQSGGASSSYNEQFF

V: TRBV25-1
J: TRBJ2-1
CDR3: CASSDWAGGSYNEQFF

V: TRBV4-2
J: TRBJ1-2
CDR3: CASSLIRDRDWTHGYTF

V: TRBV7-2
J: TRBJ2-5
CDR3: CASSLAISGLSKETQYF

V: TRBV9
J: TRBJ2-7
CDR3: CASSVGTSATYEQYF

V: TRBV27
J: TRBJ1-1
CDR3: CASSLWVTGTEAFF

V: TRBV6-1
J: TRBJ2-2
CDR3: CASTYRGNGELFF

V: TRBV6-1
J: TRBJ1-1
CDR3: CASGWAGGEAFF

V: TRBV5-5
J: TRBJ1-2
CDR3: CASSLLAGSLGGYTF

V: TRBV29-1
J: TRBJ2-2
CDR3: CSVTGLASTGELFF

V: TRBV9
J: TRBJ2-3
CDR3: CASSVVEREITDTQYF

V: TRBV25-1
J: TRBJ1-1
CDR3: CASSPTLSNTEAFF

V: TRBV10-1
J: TRBJ2-7
CDR3: CASSEPSGRRGDEQYF

V: TRBV7-2
J: TRBJ1-5
CDR3: CASSLNRDQPQHF

V: TRBV18
J: TRBJ1-2
CDR3: CASSPQGVSSSYTF

V: TRBV6-6
J: TRBJ1-1
CDR3: CASSYLAGDEAFF